The 26 T cell receptor beta chains listed next were all sequenced from one sample in a study of T cells in narcolepsy. Repertoires were generated with immunoSEQ multiplex PCR, while TCRdb's copy carries only in-frame clones and drops some. Of 28,000 or so clones listed, 82% are singletons. The source material was CD45RA- memory CD4+ T cells from PBMCs. The origin of the receptors is a human donor with narcolepsy.

This clone occurred a few times. The CDR3 here is CASSAIEYYGYTF. In DNA form, the CDR3 reads TGTGCCAGCAGTGCAATCGAATACTATGGCTACACCTTC. The J gene is TRBJ1-2, the V gene TRBV28; D remains unclear. This CDR3 region has 13 residues. Germline CDR1 is MDHEN and CDR2 is SYDVKM. V shed 5 bases and J shed 3 bases, with 10 bases lying between them.

This chain links TRBV30 with TRBJ1-1; D ambiguous. The V end was cut by 0 bases, the J end by 6 bases, with 17 bases between. The CDR3 is 15 residues long. Per germline, CDR1 GTSNPN and CDR2 SVGIG (reference sequence). The CDR3 region is CAWSVGNRMHPEAFF. The CDR3 nucleotides are TGTGCCTGGAGTGTGGGGAATCGGATGCACCCTGAAGCTTTCTTT.

This clone was observed a few times. V and J are TRBV25-1 and TRBJ1-5; D is unresolved. Trimming stripped 4 bases from V and 4 bases from J, with 14 bases between. CDR1 and CDR2 (germline): MGHDK, SYGVNS. This CDR3 region has 15 residues. The CDR3 is CASSGTGSLNQPQHF. Here the CDR3 DNA reads TGTGCCAGCAGTGGGACGGGGTCCCTTAATCAGCCCCAGCATTTT.

The V gene is TRBV6-4, the J gene TRBJ2-5, with a possible D match to TRBD2 (5 bases). Trimming took off 6 bases at V and 0 bases at J, with 14 bases between the two ends. Germline V gene lookup returns CDR1 MRHNA and CDR2 SNTAGT. The CDR3 loop spans 15 amino acids. The DNA of the CDR3 is TGTGCCAGCAGAAACCAAGGAGGCTACCAAGAGACCCAGTACTTC. Its translation: CASRNQGGYQETQYF.

Note on this clone: The conserved phenylalanine or tryptophan is not found at the CDR3 terminus, so this likely reflects a read error. The chain couples TRBV5-6 to TRBJ1-1; D ambiguous. The germline V and J ends were trimmed by 2 bases and 6 bases, with 11 bases remaining between them. The CDR3 totals 13 residues. Germline V gives CDR1 SGHDT, CDR2 YYEEEE. The CDR3 DNA sequence: TGTGCCAGCAGCTTTAGCAGTGTCTCTGAAGCTTTCGTT. It specifies CASSFSSVSEAFV.

The chain joins TRBV5-1 to TRBJ1-5; no definite D call. V lost 4 bases and J lost 3, with 14 bases in between. The CDR3 spans 15 residues. Per germline, CDR1 SGHRS and CDR2 YFSETQ. The CDR3 DNA follows: TGCGCCAGCAGCCTCCTGGCGGGGAACAATCAGCCCCAGCATTTT. Translation gives CASSLLAGNNQPQHF.

V and J are TRBV6-1 and TRBJ2-7, with 10 bases lining up with TRBD1. Trimming cost V 7 bases and J 2 bases; bases outside gene matches: 5. CDR3 length: 14 amino acids. Per the germline V gene, CDR1 is MNHNS and CDR2 is SASEGT. As DNA, the CDR3 is TGTGCCAGCAAAAAAGGACAGGGGGCCTACGAGCAGTACTTC. Translation gives CASKKGQGAYEQYF.

The chain has TRBV18 and TRBJ2-7; a weak D match, TRBD2 (5 bases). Germline values: CDR1 KGHSH, CDR2 LQKENI. Deletions cut 4 bases from V and 6 bases from J, with 10 bases between. This CDR3 contains 12 residues. CDR3: CASSLLGGEQYF. CDR3 DNA sequence: TGTGCCAGCTCACTATTAGGAGGCGAGCAGTACTTC.

The chain links TRBV6-1 to TRBJ2-3; possibly TRBD1 for D (5 bases). Germline V gene data show CDR1 as MNHNS and CDR2 as SASEGT. The CDR3 consists of 13 residues. Between the trimmed V and J ends, which lost 6 bases and 9 bases, there was a span of 16 bases. The CDR3 region is CASSRTQVDTQYF. CDR3 sequence (DNA): TGTGCCAGCAGCCGAACACAGGTTGACACGCAGTATTTT.

There are a few counts of this clone. At the DNA level, this CDR3 is encoded by other sequences in the same sample as well. This chain links TRBV2 with TRBJ1-5; D gene unclear. Germline CDR1 and CDR2: SNHLY and FYNNEI. The CDR3 totals 15 residues. V lost 1 base and J lost 0, with 7 bases in between. This chain's CDR3 is CASSEGRNSNQPQHF. DNA for the CDR3: TGTGCCAGCAGTGAAGGGAGAAATAGCAATCAGCCCCAGCATTTT.

The V gene is TRBV19, the J gene TRBJ1-2; D is uncertain. CDR1 and CDR2 from the germline V gene are LNHDA and SQIVND (reference sequence). V was trimmed by 5 bases and J by 4 bases, leaving 11 bases between them. The CDR3 runs to 13 residues. CDR3 coding DNA: TGTGCCAGTAGTCCCGCAGGTCGCTATGGCTACACCTTC. As protein: CASSPAGRYGYTF.

V is TRBV7-9 and J is TRBJ1-4; TRBD1 might be the D (5 bases). Trimming took off 3 bases at V and 5 bases at J, with 10 bases between the two ends. Germline CDR1 is SEHNR and CDR2 is FQNEAQ (reference sequence). This CDR3 comprises 14 residues. CDR3 nucleotides: TGTGCCAGCAGCTTTACACAGGACAATGAAAAACTGTTTTTT. Encoded protein: CASSFTQDNEKLFF.

This clone was detected only a few times. The V gene is TRBV7-9, the J gene TRBJ1-1, with D possibly being TRBD1 (6 bases). The V gene lost 8 bases and the J gene lost 6 bases, with 25 bases spanning the gap. This CDR3 spans 16 amino acids. Germline CDR1 SEHNR, CDR2 FQNEAQ (reference sequence). CDR3 nucleotide sequence: TGTGCCAGCGGAACCGTGCAGGGGATGGGGGTCCCTGAAGCTTTCTTT. As protein: CASGTVQGMGVPEAFF.

J is TRBJ2-3 and V is TRBV15, with a tentative D call TRBD1 (5 bases). Germline V gene sequence: CDR1 LNHNV, CDR2 YYDKDF (reference sequence). The V and J ends lost 6 bases and 3 bases respectively, with 7 bases between them. The CDR3 has 12 amino acids. Here the CDR3 DNA reads TGTGCCACCAGACAGGATACAGATACGCAGTATTTT. It yields the protein CATRQDTDTQYF.

The V and J genes are TRBV10-3 and TRBJ2-5; maybe TRBD1 (5 bases). CDR1 is ENHRY and CDR2 is SYGVKD in the germline V gene. The V and J ends lost 4 bases and 4 bases respectively, with 10 bases between them. The CDR3 extends over 13 amino acids. CDR3 in DNA: TGTGCCATCAGTGGCAGGGTCGGAGAGACCCAGTACTTC. Its protein product is CAISGRVGETQYF.

The chain combines TRBV10-3 with TRBJ2-1; D might be TRBD1 (6 bases). Germline lookup yields CDR1 ENHRY and CDR2 SYGVKD. This CDR3 contains 14 residues. Trimming shortened V by 4 bases and J by 10 bases, and 17 bases separated the two germline ends. The CDR3 DNA reads TGTGCCATCAGTGCCTCCGGGACAACGAGGGAGCAGTTCTTC. It specifies CAISASGTTREQFF.

This chain's CDR3 is CASVPESLATYNEQFF. CDR3 DNA: TGTGCCAGCGTCCCGGAAAGTCTGGCTACATACAATGAGCAGTTCTTC. The gene calls are TRBV2 and TRBJ2-1; D unclear. This CDR3 region has 16 residues. CDR1 is SNHLY and CDR2 is FYNNEI in the germline V gene. Trimming stripped 8 bases from V and 4 bases from J, with 21 bases between.

This chain uses TRBV18 with TRBJ2-2; D not certain. The CDR3 loop spans 14 amino acids. Germline-derived CDR1 and CDR2 are KGHSH and LQKENI. V lost 4 bases to trimming and J lost 1 base, with 7 bases between them. The CDR3 loop reads CASSLLGNTGELFF. In DNA, the CDR3 is TGTGCCAGCTCACTGCTTGGGAACACCGGGGAGCTGTTTTTT.

This clone was observed once. The chain carries TRBV19 and TRBJ2-3; the D gene is possibly TRBD2 (6 bases). In germline, CDR1 is LNHDA, CDR2 SQIVND (reference sequence). The CDR3 has 15 residues. V was pared by 3 bases and J by 1 base, with 11 bases between. In DNA, the CDR3 is TGTGCCAGTAGTATCGGCGGGGCAGGCACAGATACGCAGTATTTT. It translates to CASSIGGAGTDTQYF.

The chain combines TRBV4-1 with TRBJ1-3, with 7 bases matching TRBD1. After removal of 0 bases from V and 3 bases from J, the junction contained 11 bases not matched to a gene. The CDR3 loop spans 18 amino acids. CDR1 and CDR2 from the germline V gene are MGHRA and YSYEKL. This CDR3 reads CASSQDSSRGGGGNTIYF. CDR3 DNA: TGCGCCAGCAGCCAAGATTCCTCCAGGGGGGGAGGTGGAAACACCATATATTTT.

This clone was recorded a few times. This chain connects TRBV4-2 to TRBJ1-2, with D possibly being TRBD1 (5 bases). V was pared by 2 bases and J by 3 bases, with 13 bases between. Germline V gene sequence: CDR1 LGHNA, CDR2 YNFKEQ. The CDR3 contains 15 residues. CDR3 sequence reads: CASSQTLREYYGYTF. The CDR3, as DNA: TGTGCCAGCAGCCAAACTCTCAGGGAATACTATGGCTACACCTTC.

The DNA for the CDR3 is TGTGCCAGCAGTGGGGTGGCCACAGATACGCAGTATTTT. It translates to CASSGVATDTQYF. The chain employs TRBV2 and TRBJ2-3; D not certain. V lost 4 bases, J lost 2 bases, and 7 bases lay in between. The germline V gene encodes CDR1 SNHLY and CDR2 FYNNEI. This CDR3 region has 13 residues.

The rearrangement joins TRBV29-1 to TRBJ2-5; 11 nucleotides agree with TRBD1. CDR1 and CDR2 (germline): SQVTM, ANQGSEA. V lost 3 bases, J lost 5 bases, and 8 bases stayed unmatched. The CDR3 spans 15 residues. In nucleotides, the CDR3 is TGCAGCGTTGACGTAGGACAGGGGGCGTCGGAGACCCAGTACTTC. Protein sequence: CSVDVGQGASETQYF. The whole variable domain, filled in from reference TRBV29-1 and TRBJ2-5, reads SAVISQKPSRDICQRGTSLTIQCQVDSQVTMMFWYRQQPGQSLTLIATANQGSEATYESGFVIDKFPISRPNLTFSTLTVSNMSPEDSSIYLCSVDVGQGASETQYFGPGTRLLVL.

The chain is built from TRBV6-1 and TRBJ1-2; no clear D gene. Looked up from germline, CDR1 is MNHNS and CDR2 is SASEGT. V shed 3 bases and J shed 8 bases, with 13 bases lying between them. This CDR3 has 13 amino acids. CDR3: CASSDPRAAGYTF. The CDR3 DNA follows: TGTGCCAGCAGTGACCCTCGGGCTGCCGGCTACACCTTC.

This chain links TRBV28 with TRBJ1-3; D ambiguous. Germline V gives CDR1 MDHEN, CDR2 SYDVKM. There are 16 residues in the CDR3. Trimming left V 1 base short and J 4 bases short, with 14 bases between. Here the CDR3 reads CASSLFLGVGGNTIYF. The CDR3 DNA sequence: TGTGCCAGCAGTTTATTTTTGGGTGTTGGGGGAAACACCATATATTTT.

This clone was counted once. The J gene is TRBJ1-4, the V gene TRBV4-1; D is uncertain. Trimming removed 0 bases from V and 7 bases from J, with 15 bases in between. From germline, CDR1 is MGHRA and CDR2 YSYEKL. This CDR3 has 16 amino acids. The CDR3 spells CASSQEERATTEKLFF. For the CDR3, the DNA is TGCGCCAGCAGCCAAGAGGAACGGGCCACGACTGAAAAACTGTTTTTT.